This T cell receptor (beta chain) came from a study of shared clonotypes between healthy human individuals. The CDR3 consists of 15 residues. This table comes from immunoSEQ multiplex PCR, and its TCRdb copy is limited to in-frame clones, with some not included. The data contain about 990,000 clones, around 78% of them seen just once; the ten biggest clones take up roughly 0.57%. About this clone itself: Its matching antigen is unknown.

Notes on the study in general: Among donors, clonotype sharing was expected to be affected by sequencing depth. Naive subsets usually exceeded memory subsets in estimated richness.

This sequence originates from a man aged 18 to 35 in good health. Some clones in this sample may be carry-over from other donors' samples. Sequences were obtained from memory CD4+ T cells from PBMCs. Subset here: CD45RA-negative fraction. This chain connects TRBV21-1 to TRBJ1-5. TRBV21-1 is given as a pseudogene. The CDR3 here is CASSGGRDSNQPQHF. For the CDR3, the DNA is TGTGCCAGCAGCGGGGGTCGGGATAGCAATCAGCCCCAGCATTTT.